Listed below are T cell receptor beta chains from one sample, sequenced in a study of lymphopenia after photon versus proton radiotherapy. Libraries were prepared by immunoSEQ multiplex PCR; TCRdb keeps only in-frame clonotypes and omits some of them. Among 25,000 to 35,000 clones listed, 87% were seen once. The sample here was peripheral blood, taken from a patient treated with proton-based radiotherapy. The receptors were sampled from a woman aged 55-69 years with cholangiocarcinoma. Some clones in this sample may be carry-over from other donors' samples. Both conserved end residues are part of each CDR3. For some rows the clone size is stated as once, few or many, or as a class when expanded; others skip it.

J gene: TRBJ1-2
clone size: .
V gene: TRBV7-2
CDR3 protein: CASSPGAGGTLGGYTF

J gene: TRBJ1-1
clone size: .
V gene: TRBV19
CDR3 protein: CASSIPGHFSRNTEAFF

J gene: TRBJ2-7
clone size: .
V gene: TRBV6-1
CDR3 protein: CASSVFLGLDHEQYF

J gene: TRBJ1-4
clone size: .
V gene: TRBV27
CDR3 protein: CASSFGPTRDEKLFF

J gene: TRBJ1-1
clone size: .
V gene: TRBV5-4
CDR3 protein: CASSLGQNTGIWGTEAFF

J gene: TRBJ1-1
clone size: .
V gene: TRBV23-1
CDR3 protein: CASSPKDPGQGMNTEAFF

J gene: TRBJ2-1
clone size: .
V gene: TRBV29-1
CDR3 protein: CSVGVGSSYNEQFF

J gene: TRBJ1-4
clone size: .
V gene: TRBV5-1
CDR3 protein: CASTLDSATNEKLFF

J gene: TRBJ1-1
clone size: .
V gene: TRBV5-1
CDR3 protein: CASSSQGVGTEAFF

J gene: TRBJ2-5
clone size: .
V gene: TRBV5-1
CDR3 protein: CASSWGLETQYF

J gene: TRBJ2-7
clone size: .
V gene: TRBV30
CDR3 protein: CAWEDSSSYEQYF

J gene: TRBJ1-1
clone size: .
V gene: TRBV7-6
CDR3 protein: CASSLGTRGRGTEAFF

J gene: TRBJ1-5
clone size: .
V gene: TRBV5-1
CDR3 protein: CASSTGTGGQPQHF

J gene: TRBJ2-6
clone size: .
V gene: TRBV27
CDR3 protein: CASREGVLGRSGANVLTF

J gene: TRBJ1-2
clone size: .
V gene: TRBV6-1
CDR3 protein: CASSEAPYGYTF

J gene: TRBJ2-2
clone size: .
V gene: TRBV11-2
CDR3 protein: CASSPRGGANTGELFF

J gene: TRBJ1-1
clone size: once
V gene: TRBV6-6
CDR3 protein: CASSLGGAPEAFF

J gene: TRBJ1-2
clone size: .
V gene: TRBV19
CDR3 protein: CASSTYRETNYGYTF

J gene: TRBJ1-4
clone size: .
V gene: TRBV7-8
CDR3 protein: CASSLGAAREKLFF

J gene: TRBJ2-7
clone size: .
V gene: TRBV7-2
CDR3 protein: CASSSYGGSGVEQYF

J gene: TRBJ1-2
clone size: .
V gene: TRBV5-1
CDR3 protein: CASRNGTGFYGYTF

J gene: TRBJ2-7
clone size: .
V gene: TRBV29-1
CDR3 protein: CSVKMRQGPLEQYF

J gene: TRBJ1-5
clone size: .
V gene: TRBV19
CDR3 protein: CASKVPGDGINQPQHF

J gene: TRBJ2-3
clone size: .
V gene: TRBV29-1
CDR3 protein: CSVEGGSTGYVTQYF

J gene: TRBJ2-6
clone size: .
V gene: TRBV7-9
CDR3 protein: CASSRPGANVLTF

J gene: TRBJ1-2
clone size: .
V gene: TRBV20-1
CDR3 protein: CSHAGYTF

J gene: TRBJ1-5
clone size: .
V gene: TRBV6-5
CDR3 protein: CASSYSSFGQPQHF

J gene: TRBJ1-6
clone size: .
V gene: TRBV7-9
CDR3 protein: CASSPEGQGVGTYNSPLHF

J gene: TRBJ2-2
clone size: .
V gene: TRBV18
CDR3 protein: CASSPPGQGAGELFF

J gene: TRBJ1-4
clone size: .
V gene: TRBV19
CDR3 protein: CASSGTGAKLFF

J gene: TRBJ2-1
clone size: .
V gene: TRBV7-9
CDR3 protein: CASSLGRLQIQGSDEQFF

J gene: TRBJ2-1
clone size: once
V gene: TRBV7-2
CDR3 protein: CASSKKTSLTYNEQFF

J gene: TRBJ1-1
clone size: .
V gene: TRBV19
CDR3 protein: CASSIRQGSPEAFF

J gene: TRBJ2-1
clone size: .
V gene: TRBV19
CDR3 protein: CASSMRDRGKQFF

J gene: TRBJ2-7
clone size: .
V gene: TRBV5-4
CDR3 protein: CASSQQGFGYEQYF

J gene: TRBJ1-2
clone size: .
V gene: TRBV4-3
CDR3 protein: CASSQAGNGYTF

J gene: TRBJ2-3
clone size: .
V gene: TRBV7-2
CDR3 protein: CASSLRGPNWETGTDTQYF

J gene: TRBJ2-7
clone size: .
V gene: TRBV30
CDR3 protein: CAWSSGAREQYF

J gene: TRBJ1-6
clone size: .
V gene: TRBV5-1
CDR3 protein: CASSLQDQTNSPLHF

J gene: TRBJ2-2
clone size: .
V gene: TRBV9
CDR3 protein: CASSVGDRGTGGELFF